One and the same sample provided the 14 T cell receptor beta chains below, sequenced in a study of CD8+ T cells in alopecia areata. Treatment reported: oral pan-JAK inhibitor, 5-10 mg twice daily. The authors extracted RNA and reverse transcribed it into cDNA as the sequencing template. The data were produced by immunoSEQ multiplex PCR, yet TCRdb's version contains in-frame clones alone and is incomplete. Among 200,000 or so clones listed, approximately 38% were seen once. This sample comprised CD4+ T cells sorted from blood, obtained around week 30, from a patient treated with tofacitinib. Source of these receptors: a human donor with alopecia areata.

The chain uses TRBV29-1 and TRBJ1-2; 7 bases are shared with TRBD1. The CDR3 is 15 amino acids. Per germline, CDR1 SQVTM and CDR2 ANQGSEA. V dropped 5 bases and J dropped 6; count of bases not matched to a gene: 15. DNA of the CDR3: TGCAGCGTTCTTTTAGGGACAGATCCCGGGAATGGCTACACCTTC. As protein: CSVLLGTDPGNGYTF.

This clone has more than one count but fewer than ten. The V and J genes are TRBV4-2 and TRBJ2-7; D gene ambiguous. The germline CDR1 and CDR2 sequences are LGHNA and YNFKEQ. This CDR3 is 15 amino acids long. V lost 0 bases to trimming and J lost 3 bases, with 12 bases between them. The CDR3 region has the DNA TGTGCCAGCAGCCAAGATCGACGGAGAGACTACGAGCAGTACTTC. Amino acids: CASSQDRRRDYEQYF.

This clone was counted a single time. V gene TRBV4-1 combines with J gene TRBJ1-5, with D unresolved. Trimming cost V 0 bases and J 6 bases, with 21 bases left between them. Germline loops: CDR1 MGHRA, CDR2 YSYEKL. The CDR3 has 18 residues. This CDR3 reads CASSQDQVSGLRGQPQHF. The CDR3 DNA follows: TGCGCCAGCAGCCAAGATCAGGTTTCGGGCCTTAGAGGTCAGCCCCAGCATTTT.

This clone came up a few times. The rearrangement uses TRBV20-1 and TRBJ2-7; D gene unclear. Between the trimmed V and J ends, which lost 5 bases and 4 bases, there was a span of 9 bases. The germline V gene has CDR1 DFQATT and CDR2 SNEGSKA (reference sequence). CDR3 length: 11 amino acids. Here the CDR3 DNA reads TGCAGTGCTCTCCGACGATACGAGCAGTACTTC. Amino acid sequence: CSALRRYEQYF.

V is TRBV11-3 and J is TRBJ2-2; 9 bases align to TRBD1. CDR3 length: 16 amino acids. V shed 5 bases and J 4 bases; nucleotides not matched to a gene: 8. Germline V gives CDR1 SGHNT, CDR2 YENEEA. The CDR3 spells CASSPRQGVGTGELFF. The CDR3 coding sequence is TGTGCCAGCAGCCCCCGACAGGGGGTAGGCACCGGGGAGCTGTTTTTT.

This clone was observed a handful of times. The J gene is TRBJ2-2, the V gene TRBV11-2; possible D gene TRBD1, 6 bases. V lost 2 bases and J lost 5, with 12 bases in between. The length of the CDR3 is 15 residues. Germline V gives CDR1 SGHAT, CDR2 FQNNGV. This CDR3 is CASSLQGSFTGELFF. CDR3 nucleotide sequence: TGTGCCAGCAGCTTACAGGGGAGCTTTACCGGGGAGCTGTTTTTT.

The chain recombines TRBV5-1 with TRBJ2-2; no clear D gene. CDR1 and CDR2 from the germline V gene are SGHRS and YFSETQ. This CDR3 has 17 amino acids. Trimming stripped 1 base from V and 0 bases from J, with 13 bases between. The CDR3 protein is CASSLRVNGPNTGELFF. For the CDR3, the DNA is TGCGCCAGCAGCTTGAGGGTTAACGGACCGAACACCGGGGAGCTGTTTTTT. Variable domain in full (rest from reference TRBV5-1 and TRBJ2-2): KAGVTQTPRYLIKTRGQQVTLSCSPISGHRSVSWYQQTPGQGLQFLFEYFSETQRNKGNFPGRFSGRQFSNSRSEMNVSTLELGDSALYLCASSLRVNGPNTGELFFGEGSRLTVL.

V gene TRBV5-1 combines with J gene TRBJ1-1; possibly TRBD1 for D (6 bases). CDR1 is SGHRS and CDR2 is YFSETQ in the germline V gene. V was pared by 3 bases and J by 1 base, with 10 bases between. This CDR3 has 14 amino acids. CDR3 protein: CASSSTGKNTEAFF. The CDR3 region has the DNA TGCGCCAGCAGCTCAACAGGGAAGAACACTGAAGCTTTCTTT.

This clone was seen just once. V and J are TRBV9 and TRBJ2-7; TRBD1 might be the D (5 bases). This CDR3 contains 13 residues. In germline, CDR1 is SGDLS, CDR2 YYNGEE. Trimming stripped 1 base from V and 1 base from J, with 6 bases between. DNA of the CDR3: TGTGCCAGCAGCGTACAGGGTTCCTACGAGCAGTACTTC. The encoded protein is CASSVQGSYEQYF.

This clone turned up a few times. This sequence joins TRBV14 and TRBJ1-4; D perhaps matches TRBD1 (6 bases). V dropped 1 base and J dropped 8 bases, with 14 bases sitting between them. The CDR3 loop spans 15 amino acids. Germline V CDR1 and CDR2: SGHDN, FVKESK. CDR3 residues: CASSQGRGSWEKLFF. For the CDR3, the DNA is TGTGCCAGCAGCCAAGGAAGGGGGAGTTGGGAAAAACTGTTTTTT.

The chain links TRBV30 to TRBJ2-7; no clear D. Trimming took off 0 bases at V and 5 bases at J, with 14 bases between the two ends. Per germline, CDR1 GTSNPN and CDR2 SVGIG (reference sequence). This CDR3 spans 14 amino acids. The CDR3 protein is CAWSVQWGPHEQYF. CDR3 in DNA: TGTGCCTGGAGTGTACAGTGGGGTCCCCACGAGCAGTACTTC.

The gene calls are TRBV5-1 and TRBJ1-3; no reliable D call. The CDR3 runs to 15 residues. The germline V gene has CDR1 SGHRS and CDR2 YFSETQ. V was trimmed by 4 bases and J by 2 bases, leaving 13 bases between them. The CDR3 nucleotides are TGCGCCAGCAGCACAAATCCGGTGACTGGAAACACCATATATTTT. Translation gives CASSTNPVTGNTIYF.

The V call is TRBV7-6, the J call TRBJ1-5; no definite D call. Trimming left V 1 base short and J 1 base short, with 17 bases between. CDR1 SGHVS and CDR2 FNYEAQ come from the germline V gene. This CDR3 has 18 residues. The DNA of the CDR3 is TGTGCCAGCAGCTTAGAGCCCCCTCGGGCTAGGAGCAATCAGCCCCAGCATTTT. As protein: CASSLEPPRARSNQPQHF. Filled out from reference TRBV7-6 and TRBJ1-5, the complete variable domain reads GAGVSQSPRYKVTKRGQDVALRCDPISGHVSLYWYRQALGQGPEFLTYFNYEAQQDKSGLPNDRFSAERPEGSISTLTIQRTEQRDSAMYRCASSLEPPRARSNQPQHFGDGTRLSIL.

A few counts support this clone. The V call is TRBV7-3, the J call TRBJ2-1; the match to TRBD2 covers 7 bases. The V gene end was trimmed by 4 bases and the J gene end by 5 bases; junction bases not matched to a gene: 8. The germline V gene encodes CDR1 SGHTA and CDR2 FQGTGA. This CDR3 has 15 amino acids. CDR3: CASSSPDLADNEQFF. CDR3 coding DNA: TGTGCCAGCAGCTCCCCCGATCTAGCGGACAATGAGCAGTTCTTC.